This T cell receptor (beta chain) was sequenced during a study of blood T cell repertoires in COVID-19. Shortly before study entry, within 2 weeks, exposed participants had met a COVID-19 case. The CDR3 extends over 14 amino acids. Germline trimming cut 4 bases from V and 6 bases from J; bases unmatched to any gene: 4. Germline lookup yields CDR1 SGHNT and CDR2 YYREEE (reference sequence). In the source study's methods: Amplified reference gene primers provided the basis for estimating nucleated cell counts. TCRdb's copy holds only in-frame clones and misses some; the assay was immunoSEQ multiplex PCR. V and J calls and clone size are copied from that table; D and trimming were computed from the DNA. The table includes 200,000 to 250,000 clones, 75% to 90% detected once.

Sequencing was carried out using PBMCs or T cells enriched from blood (not recorded which). The clonotype was recovered from a woman between 25 and 40 years old who had been exposed to COVID-19. The chain couples TRBV5-4 to TRBJ1-5; 10 bases align to TRBD1. Here the CDR3 reads CASSPGTGVQPQHF. CDR3 DNA: TGTGCCAGCAGCCCGGGGACAGGGGTTCAGCCCCAGCATTTT.